Sequencing of this T cell receptor beta chain was carried out in a study of regulatory T cells in long-lasting Graves disease. Assembly of TCR beta libraries relied on iRepertoire HTBI primers together with Arm-PCR of CDR3 regions. TCRdb reprocessed the multiplex PCR reads with MiXCR, giving one entry per CDR3 protein. The profile shows around 420,000 distinct CDR3 sequences, around a sixth of them singletons. The CDR3 spans 15 residues. CDR1 is MGHRA and CDR2 is YSYEKL in the germline V gene. Regarding the study as a whole: Persistent Graves' cases showed lower TCR diversity than newly diagnosed cases. The persistent group shared 2,741 public clonotypes, more than the approximately 1,000 shared by new patients. Persistent cases favored TRBV28, TRBJ1-2 and TRBJ2-5.

This clonotype occurred once. What it binds is not known. Mismatch with germline at one junction end may stem from a read error. Time point denoted: newly diagnosed GD, antithyroid drugs for less than 3 months. PBMCs provided the RNA from which the TCR library was made. Investigators report Graves' disease was diagnosed under American Thyroid Association guidelines. The sequenced sample was peripheral blood mononuclear cells (PBMCs), obtained at new diagnosis, from a patient treated with antithyroid drugs. The V gene is TRBV4-1, the J gene TRBJ1-2; the D is unclear. The TCR was taken from a female donor with Graves disease. The CDR3 DNA reads as TGCGCCAGCAACCAAGACCCTTCAGCTAACTATGGCTACACCTTC. Protein: CASNQDPSANYGYTF.